This T cell receptor beta chain derives from a study of T cells in Graves' hyperthyroidism and ophthalmopathy. Findings and caveats of the study: From stable hyperthyroidism, ophthalmopathy was set apart by a 13 V-J model. Most clonotypes expanded in the thyroid (above 0.001) were also present in blood.

This clonotype came up many times. The antigen remains undetermined. CDR1 and CDR2 (germline): LNHNV, YYDKDF (reference sequence). V gave up 3 bases and J gave up 5 bases, with 8 bases separating them. There are 13 residues in the CDR3. TCR beta CDR3 regions were amplified from RNA. With the HTBI primer set, the TCR CDR3 went through a first round of RT-PCR. Using its own MiXCR run on the multiplex PCR reads, TCRdb lists one record per CDR3 protein. The sample carries roughly 380,000 distinct CDR3 sequences, around 13% recorded once. Sequencing was performed on blood. The receptor comes from a woman aged 60-70 years with Graves' hyperthyroidism. The chain has TRBV15 and TRBJ2-1, with D unclear. CDR3 amino acids: CATSRDSDNEQFF. In DNA form, the CDR3 reads TGTGCCACCAGCAGGGATTCCGACAATGAGCAGTTCTTC.